This TCR beta chain is from a study of blood T cell repertoires in COVID-19. In the authors' methods: Amplification from reference gene primers served as the basis for estimated nucleated cell counts. Clones were sequenced by immunoSEQ multiplex PCR, and TCRdb holds only the in-frame ones, with some missing. V and J calls and clone size come straight from that table; D and trimming were deduced from the DNA. The sample holds around 260,000 clones; around four fifths are singletons and the top ten take 4.6%. V was trimmed by 0 bases and J by 6 bases, leaving 9 bases between them. Germline loops: CDR1 SGHNT, CDR2 YYREEE (reference sequence). The length of the CDR3 is 13 residues.

The V gene is TRBV5-4, the J gene TRBJ2-5, with D perhaps matching TRBD2 (5 bases). This TCR was sampled from a man in his 60s who had recovered from COVID-19. The source material was peripheral blood. Written as DNA, the CDR3 is TGTGCCAGCAGCTTGGCTAGCCCCCAGACCCAGTACTTC. This codes for CASSLASPQTQYF.